One and the same sample provided the 20 T cell receptor beta chains below, sequenced in a study of CD8+ T cells in alopecia areata. It was cDNA, reverse transcribed from extracted RNA, that served as the sequencing template. TCRdb's copy holds only in-frame clones and misses some; the assay was immunoSEQ multiplex PCR. The sample records 110,000 to 150,000 clones, about two thirds being singletons. The specimen sequenced was CD8+ T cells sorted from blood. The source is a human donor in good health.

This chain connects TRBV6-5 to TRBJ1-2, with D perhaps matching TRBD1 (6 bases). Germline CDR1 and CDR2: MNHEY and SVGAGI. The CDR3 sequence is 15 residues long. The ends were cut back, 2 bases at V and 2 bases at J, with 12 bases in the middle. The CDR3 sequence: CASSYTTTGNYGYTF. Here the CDR3 DNA reads TGTGCCAGCAGTTACACCACGACAGGCAACTATGGCTACACCTTC.

The table lists this clone with a few counts. The V and J genes are TRBV29-1 and TRBJ1-2; 7 bases agree with TRBD1. The CDR3 has 11 amino acids. Trimming removed 4 bases from V and 6 bases from J; junction bases left unmatched: 2. Germline V CDR1 and CDR2: SQVTM, ANQGSEA. The CDR3 region has the DNA TGCAGCGTTGTAGGGGGCGATGGCTACACCTTC. It specifies CSVVGGDGYTF.

The CDR3 DNA follows: TGTGCCAGCAGCTTCTTCGCGTATGAGCAGTTCTTC. Protein sequence: CASSFFAYEQFF. The V call is TRBV7-9, the J call TRBJ2-1; D is unclear. The germline CDR1 and CDR2 sequences are SEHNR and FQNEAQ (reference sequence). The CDR3 has 12 amino acids. V lost 3 bases, J lost 8 bases, and 8 bases lay in between.

This chain joins TRBV18 and TRBJ1-4; D not resolved. The CDR3 consists of 14 residues. The V end lost 2 bases, the J end lost 10 bases, and 14 bases lay between the germline ends. Germline V lookup: CDR1 KGHSH, CDR2 LQKENI. The CDR3 sequence is CASSPVEHRGKLFF. Written as DNA, the CDR3 is TGTGCCAGCTCACCAGTGGAGCACCGTGGAAAACTGTTTTTT.

The chain combines TRBV19 with TRBJ2-1, with D maybe TRBD2 (5 bases). CDR1 is LNHDA, CDR2 SQIVND, per germline (reference sequence). V was cut by 3 bases and J by 9 bases, with 18 bases left in between. The CDR3 is made up of 15 amino acids. CDR3 nucleotides: TGTGCCAGTAGTATCGTAGACTACTCATCGGGTGAGCAGTTCTTC. Translation gives CASSIVDYSSGEQFF. The complete variable domain, with remaining parts taken from reference TRBV19 and TRBJ2-1, reads DGGITQSPKYLFRKEGQNVTLSCEQNLNHDAMYWYRQDPGQGLRLIYYSQIVNDFQKGDIAEGYSVSREKKESFPLTVTSAQKNPTAFYLCASSIVDYSSGEQFFGPGTRLTVL.

The chain uses TRBV7-3 and TRBJ2-1; 11 bases agree with TRBD2. Germline CDR1 and CDR2: SGHTA and FQGTGA. The V gene end was trimmed by 5 bases and the J gene end by 7 bases; junction bases not matched to a gene: 7. CDR3 length: 15 amino acids. CDR3 region: CASSPRTSGPNEQFF. In nucleotides, the CDR3 is TGTGCCAGCAGCCCAAGGACTAGCGGGCCGAATGAGCAGTTCTTC.

The chain employs TRBV29-1 and TRBJ2-1; 8 positions agree with TRBD2. J lost 8 bases, V lost 3 bases, and 9 bases had no gene match. Germline lookup yields CDR1 SQVTM and CDR2 ANQGSEA. The CDR3 length is 14 residues. The CDR3 DNA sequence: TGCAGCGTTGAGTCCAGCGGGAGTTCCGATGAGCAGTTCTTC. Protein: CSVESSGSSDEQFF.

The chain joins TRBV11-3 to TRBJ2-7, with 12 bases that match TRBD2. Trimming took 3 bases from V and 4 from J; bases not matched to a gene: 4. This CDR3 has 15 residues. CDR1 is SGHNT, CDR2 YENEEA, per germline. For the CDR3, the DNA is TGTGCCAGCAGCTTGACTAGCGGGAGTATGTACGAGCAGTACTTC. Translating gives CASSLTSGSMYEQYF.

This rearrangement joins TRBV27 to TRBJ1-2; 8 bases match TRBD1. The V gene end was trimmed by 6 bases and the J gene end by 7 bases; junction bases not matched to a gene: 4. Looked up from germline, CDR1 is MNHEY and CDR2 is SMNVEV (reference sequence). This CDR3 region has 12 residues. CDR3: CASRQGGRGYTF. The CDR3 nucleotides read TGTGCCAGCAGACAGGGGGGACGTGGCTACACCTTC.

V usage is TRBV7-2 and J usage is TRBJ2-2, with D hard to call. The CDR3 is 15 residues long. Trimming removed 3 bases at V and 4 bases at J, with 12 bases between. The germline V gene encodes CDR1 SGHTA and CDR2 FQGNSA. The CDR3 is CASSFTPFPTGELFF. The CDR3 DNA sequence: TGTGCCAGCAGCTTCACTCCTTTCCCCACCGGGGAGCTGTTTTTT.

The CDR3 nucleotides read TGTGCCAGCAGTCCCACCCCCACAGGGGCCAACGAGCAGTACTTC. Translated, it gives CASSPTPTGANEQYF. V and J are TRBV27 and TRBJ2-5, with 7 nucleotides matching TRBD1. TRBJ2-7 matches the DNA end more closely, so the J call is doubtful. CDR3 length: 15 amino acids. Germline values: CDR1 MNHEY, CDR2 SMNVEV (reference sequence).

The table lists this clone with a few counts. V and J are TRBV11-2 and TRBJ2-1; 7 bases align to TRBD2. Germline V gives CDR1 SGHAT, CDR2 FQNNGV. The CDR3 loop spans 14 amino acids. The J segment lost 5 bases and the V segment lost 4 bases, leaving 5 bases of the junction unmatched. This chain's CDR3 is CASSSSGNHNEQFF. The CDR3 coding sequence is TGTGCCAGCAGCTCGAGCGGGAACCACAATGAGCAGTTCTTC.

Note on this clone: It is likely a read error, because the conserved phenylalanine at the end of the CDR3 is missing. The limits of the CDR3 on the DNA are not certain, so only TCRdb's listed CDR3 is given. The gene calls are TRBV29-1 and TRBJ2-7. The germline V gene encodes CDR1 SQVTM and CDR2 ANQGSEA. Inclusive of both ends, the CDR3 amounts to 9 amino acids. CDR3 protein: CTPGAQEVL.

The V call is TRBV15, the J call TRBJ2-1; 8 bases map to TRBD1. The CDR3 spans 15 residues. Trimming took 3 bases from V and 0 from J; bases not matched to a gene: 1. Looked up from germline, CDR1 is LNHNV and CDR2 is YYDKDF (reference sequence). The CDR3 DNA sequence: TGTGCCACCAGCAGCGACAGGGGCTCCTACAATGAGCAGTTCTTC. Translating it yields CATSSDRGSYNEQFF.

This rearrangement joins TRBV5-1 to TRBJ1-1, with 8 bases lining up with TRBD1. The CDR3 runs to 11 residues. Germline values: CDR1 SGHRS, CDR2 YFSETQ. The trim removed 4 bases at V and 8 bases at J, leaving 1 base unmatched. CDR3 nucleotide sequence: TGCGCCAGCAGCAGGGACAGGGAAGCTTTCTTT. Residues: CASSRDREAFF.

The chain combines TRBV2 with TRBJ1-5, with D perhaps TRBD1 (5 bases). The V gene's germline CDR1 is SNHLY and CDR2 FYNNEI. The ends were cut back, 7 bases at V and 7 bases at J, with 17 bases in the middle. The CDR3 consists of 14 residues. DNA for the CDR3: TGTGCCAGCACCGACGGGCCGAGGGGACAGCCCCAGCATTTT. As protein: CASTDGPRGQPQHF.

The rearrangement joins TRBV5-6 to TRBJ2-1; 10 nucleotides align to TRBD2. The CDR3 consists of 18 residues. Unmatched junction bases numbered 16, after V lost 5 bases and J lost 5 bases. Per germline, CDR1 SGHDT and CDR2 YYEEEE. The CDR3 loop reads CASSSLRLAGDLDNEQFF. In DNA, the CDR3 is TGTGCCAGCAGTTCTCTGAGGCTAGCGGGAGATTTAGACAATGAGCAGTTCTTC. Full variable domain (missing parts from reference TRBV5-6 and TRBJ2-1): DAGVTQSPTHLIKTRGQQVTLRCSPKSGHDTVSWYQQALGQGPQFIFQYYEEEERQRGNFPDRFSGHQFPNYSSELNVNALLLGDSALYLCASSSLRLAGDLDNEQFFGPGTRLTVL.

This clone appeared a single time. The chain combines TRBV5-6 with TRBJ1-2; unclear D gene. V lost 4 bases to trimming and J lost 6 bases, with 10 bases between them. The CDR3 spans 12 residues. The germline CDR1 and CDR2 sequences are SGHDT and YYEEEE. CDR3 DNA sequence: TGTGCCAGCAGCGTGGGAAATAATGGCTACACCTTC. Translated, it gives CASSVGNNGYTF.

Sample share makes this clone medium-sized. V usage is TRBV5-6 and J usage is TRBJ2-1; D might be TRBD1 (6 bases). Trimming shortened V by 2 bases and J by 4 bases, and 13 bases separated the two germline ends. The V gene's germline CDR1 is SGHDT and CDR2 YYEEEE. This CDR3 contains 15 residues. The CDR3 protein is CASSFRGNPYNEQFF. CDR3 DNA: TGTGCCAGCAGCTTCAGGGGAAATCCGTACAATGAGCAGTTCTTC.

This chain uses TRBV6-1 with TRBJ2-7; D ambiguous. Germline V CDR1 and CDR2: MNHNS, SASEGT. The CDR3 length is 15 residues. Deletions cut 4 bases from V and 2 bases from J, with 15 bases between. The CDR3 DNA reads TGTGCCAGCAGTGCTCCCAGAGCGTTTCCCTACGAGCAGTACTTC. Its protein product is CASSAPRAFPYEQYF.